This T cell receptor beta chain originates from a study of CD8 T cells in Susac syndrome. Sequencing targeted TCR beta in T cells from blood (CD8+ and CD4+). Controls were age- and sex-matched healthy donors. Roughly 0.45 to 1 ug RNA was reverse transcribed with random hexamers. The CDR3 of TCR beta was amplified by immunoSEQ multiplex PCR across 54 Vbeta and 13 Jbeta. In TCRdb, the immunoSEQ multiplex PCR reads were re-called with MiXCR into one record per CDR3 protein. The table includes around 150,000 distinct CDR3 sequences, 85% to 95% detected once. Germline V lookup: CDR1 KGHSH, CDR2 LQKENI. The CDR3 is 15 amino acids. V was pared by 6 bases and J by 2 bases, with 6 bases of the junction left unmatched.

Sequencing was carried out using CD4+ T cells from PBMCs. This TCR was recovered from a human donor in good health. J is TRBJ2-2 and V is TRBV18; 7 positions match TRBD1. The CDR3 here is CASSSQGKNTGELFF. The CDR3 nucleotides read TGTGCCAGCTCGTCACAGGGGAAAAACACCGGGGAGCTGTTTTTT.